One and the same sample provided the 3 T cell receptor beta chains below, sequenced in a study of T cell changes during pregnancy in multiple sclerosis. TCRdb's copy holds only in-frame clones and misses some; the assay was immunoSEQ multiplex PCR. Of some 59,000 clones listed, roughly 91% are singletons. Sequenced here: peripheral blood, sampled in the third trimester of pregnancy. These receptors all stem from a female donor in good health, enrolled as a control in a pregnancy study.

The chain combines TRBV27 with TRBJ1-1, with D tentatively TRBD1 (5 bases). The V end lost 8 bases, the J end lost 6 bases, and 7 bases lay between the germline ends. This CDR3 has 10 residues. The V gene's germline CDR1 is MNHEY and CDR2 SMNVEV (reference sequence). The CDR3: CASGGAEAFF. CDR3 DNA: TGTGCCAGCGGGGGGGCTGAAGCTTTCTTT.

The rearrangement joins TRBV18 to TRBJ1-1; a weak D match, TRBD1 (5 bases). CDR1 is KGHSH and CDR2 is LQKENI in the germline V gene. This CDR3 region has 15 residues. V lost 2 bases, J lost 1 base, and 11 bases lay in between. Here the CDR3 reads CASSPERQRNTEAFF. In DNA form, the CDR3 reads TGTGCCAGCTCACCAGAGAGACAGAGGAACACTGAAGCTTTCTTT.

The V gene is TRBV4-1, the J gene TRBJ1-3; no definite D call. Looked up from germline, CDR1 is MGHRA and CDR2 is YSYEKL. The CDR3 sequence is 14 residues long. V shed 7 bases and J shed 0 bases, with 10 bases lying between them. In DNA form, the CDR3 reads TGCGCCAGCACCCGCACATTCTCTGGAAACACCATATATTTT. Translated: CASTRTFSGNTIYF.